The source of this T cell receptor beta chain is a study of PD-1 blockade in classical Hodgkin lymphoma. General study findings and limits: Patients newly diagnosed and complete responders had comparable baseline diversity. By cycle point C4D1, TCR diversity had risen significantly in CD4+ cells (but not CD8+ cells).

Profiling relied on immunoSEQ multiplex PCR, and the TCRdb table lists in-frame clones only, not all of them. Of some 96,000 clones in the sample, approximately 80% are singletons; the top ten hold about 12%. Every one of the patients relapsed after autologous stem cell transplantation (brentuximab vedotin exposure was variable). Looked up from germline, CDR1 is MGHRA and CDR2 is YSYEKL. The CDR3 length is 12 residues. V was trimmed by 5 bases and J by 5 bases, leaving 10 bases between them. Only a few counts were recorded for this clone. As yet, its antigen is unknown. Sequences were derived from peripheral blood mononuclear cells (PBMCs), sampled at baseline. The sequence came from a human donor with classical Hodgkin lymphoma. The gene calls are TRBV4-1 and TRBJ2-7, with D possibly TRBD1 on 6 matching bases. The CDR3 region is CASSLQGDEQYF. DNA for the CDR3: TGCGCCAGCAGCTTACAGGGCGACGAGCAGTACTTC.